This section outlines one T cell receptor (beta chain) sequence together with its context. This record comes from a study of cytomegalovirus exposure and HLA in healthy donors. In germline, CDR1 is MNHEY, CDR2 SVGAGI. Losses at the gene ends were 6 bases for V and 3 bases for J; bases not matched to a gene: 8. The CDR3 consists of 14 residues. PCR used 60 Vbeta primers and 13 Jbeta primers. Profiled with immunoSEQ multiplex PCR; TCRdb holds only in-frame clones, not every one. The profile shows fewer than 250,000 clones, 70% to 80% of them singletons. Sequenced material: PBMCs. The sequence was collected from a girl aged 2-9 years in good health and CMV-seronegative. This chain uses TRBV6-5 with TRBJ2-7; 7 bases fit TRBD1. The chain's CDR3 is CASRYRQGVYEQYF. In DNA, the CDR3 is TGTGCCAGCAGATACCGACAGGGCGTCTACGAGCAGTACTTC.